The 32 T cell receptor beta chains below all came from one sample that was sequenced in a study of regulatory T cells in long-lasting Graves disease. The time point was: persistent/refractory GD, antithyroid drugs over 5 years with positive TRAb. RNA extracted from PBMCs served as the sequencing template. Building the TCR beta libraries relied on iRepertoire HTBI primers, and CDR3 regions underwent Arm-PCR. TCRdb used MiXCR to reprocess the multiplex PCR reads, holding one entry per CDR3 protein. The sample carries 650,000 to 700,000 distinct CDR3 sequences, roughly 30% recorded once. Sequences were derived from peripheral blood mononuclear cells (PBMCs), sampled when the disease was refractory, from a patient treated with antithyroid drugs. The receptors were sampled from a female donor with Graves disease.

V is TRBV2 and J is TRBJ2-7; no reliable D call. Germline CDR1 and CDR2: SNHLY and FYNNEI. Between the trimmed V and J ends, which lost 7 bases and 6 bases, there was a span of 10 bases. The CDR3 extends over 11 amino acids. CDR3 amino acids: CASTTEVEQYF. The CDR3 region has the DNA TGTGCCAGCACCACGGAAGTCGAGCAGTACTTC.

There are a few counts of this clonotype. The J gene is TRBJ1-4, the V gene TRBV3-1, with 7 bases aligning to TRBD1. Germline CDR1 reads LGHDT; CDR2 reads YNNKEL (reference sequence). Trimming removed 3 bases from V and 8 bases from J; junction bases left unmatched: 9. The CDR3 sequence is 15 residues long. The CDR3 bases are TGTGCCAGCAGCCAGAGAGGGGGCAGTGGGGAAAAACTGTTTTTT. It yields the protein CASSQRGGSGEKLFF. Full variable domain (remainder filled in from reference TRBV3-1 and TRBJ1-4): DTAVSQTPKYLVTQMGNDKSIKCEQNLGHDTMYWYKQDSKKFLKIMFSYNNKELIINETVPNRFSPKSPDKAHLNLHINSLELGDSAVYFCASSQRGGSGEKLFFGSGTQLSVL.

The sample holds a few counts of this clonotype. The CDR3 loop is CASRDPKRVSAASGRRYQETQYF. Written as DNA, the CDR3 is TGTGCCAGCAGGGACCCAAAGAGGGTATCGGCGGCTAGCGGGAGGAGGTACCAAGAGACCCAGTACTTC. The chain employs TRBV6-1 and TRBJ2-5; the match to TRBD2 covers 11 bases. Germline CDR1 is MNHNS and CDR2 is SASEGT. This CDR3 is 23 amino acids long. Losses at the gene ends were 6 bases for V and 0 bases for J; bases not matched to a gene: 27.

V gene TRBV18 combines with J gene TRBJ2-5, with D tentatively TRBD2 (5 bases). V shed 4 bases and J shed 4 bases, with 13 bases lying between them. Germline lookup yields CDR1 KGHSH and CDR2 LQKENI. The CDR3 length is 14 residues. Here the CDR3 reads CASSHQSRVETQYF. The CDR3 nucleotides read TGTGCCAGCTCACACCAGTCGAGGGTAGAGACCCAGTACTTC.

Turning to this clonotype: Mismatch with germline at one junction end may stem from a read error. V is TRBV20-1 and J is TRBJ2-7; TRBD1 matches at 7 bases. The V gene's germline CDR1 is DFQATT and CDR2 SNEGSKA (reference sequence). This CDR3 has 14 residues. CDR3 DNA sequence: TGCAGTGCTAGGACCAGGACAGGCGGTTACGAGCAGTGCTTC. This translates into CSARTRTGGYEQCF.

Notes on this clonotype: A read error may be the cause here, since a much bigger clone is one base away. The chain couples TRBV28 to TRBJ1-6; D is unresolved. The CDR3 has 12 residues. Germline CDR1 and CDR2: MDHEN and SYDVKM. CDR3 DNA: TGTGTCAGCAGTTTAGGAAACAGCGCACCTCACTTT. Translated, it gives CVSSLGNSAPHF.

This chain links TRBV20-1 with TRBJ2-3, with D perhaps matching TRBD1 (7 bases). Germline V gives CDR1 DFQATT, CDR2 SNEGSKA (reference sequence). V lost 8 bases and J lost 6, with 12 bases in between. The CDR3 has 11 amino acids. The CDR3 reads CSCSGGDTQYF. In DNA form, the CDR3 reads TGCAGTTGCTCAGGGGGGGATACGCAGTATTTT.

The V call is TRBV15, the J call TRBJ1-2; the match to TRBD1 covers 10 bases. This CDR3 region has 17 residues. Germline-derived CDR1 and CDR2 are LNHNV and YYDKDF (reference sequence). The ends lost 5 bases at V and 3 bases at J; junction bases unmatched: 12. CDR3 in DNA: TGTGCCACCAGCTCCCGGGGGACAGGGGACTGGGACTATGGCTACACCTTC. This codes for CATSSRGTGDWDYGYTF. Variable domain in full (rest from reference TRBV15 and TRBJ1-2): DAMVIQNPRYQVTQFGKPVTLSCSQTLNHNVMYWYQQKSSQAPKLLFHYYDKDFNNEADTPDNFQSRRPNTSFCFLDIRSPGLGDTAMYLCATSSRGTGDWDYGYTFGSGTRLTVV.

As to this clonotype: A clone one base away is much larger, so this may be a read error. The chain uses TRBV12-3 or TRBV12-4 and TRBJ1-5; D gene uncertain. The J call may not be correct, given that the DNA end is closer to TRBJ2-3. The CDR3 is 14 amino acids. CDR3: CASSLMGIGQPQYF. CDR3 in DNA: TGTGCCAGCAGTTTAATGGGGATTGGCCAGCCCCAGTATTTT.

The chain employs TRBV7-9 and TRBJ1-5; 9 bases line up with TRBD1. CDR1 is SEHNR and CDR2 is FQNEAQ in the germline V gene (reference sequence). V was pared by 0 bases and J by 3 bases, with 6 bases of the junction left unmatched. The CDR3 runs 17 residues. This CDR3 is CASSLALDRGTNQPQHF. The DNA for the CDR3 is TGTGCCAGCAGCTTAGCGCTCGACAGGGGGACCAATCAGCCCCAGCATTTT.

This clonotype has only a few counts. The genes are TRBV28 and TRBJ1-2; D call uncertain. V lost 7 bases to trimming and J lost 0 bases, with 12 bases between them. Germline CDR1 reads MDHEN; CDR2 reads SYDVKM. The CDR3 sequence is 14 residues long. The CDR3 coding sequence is TGTGCCAGCACCAAAGGTTTGGCTAACTATGGCTACACCTTC. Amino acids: CASTKGLANYGYTF.

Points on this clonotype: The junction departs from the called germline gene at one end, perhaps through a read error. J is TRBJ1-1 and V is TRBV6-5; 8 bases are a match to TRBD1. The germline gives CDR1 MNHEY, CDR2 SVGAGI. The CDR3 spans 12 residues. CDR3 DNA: TGTGCCAGCAGTTACTCGACAGGGGAAGCTTCCTTT. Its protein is CASSYSTGEASF.

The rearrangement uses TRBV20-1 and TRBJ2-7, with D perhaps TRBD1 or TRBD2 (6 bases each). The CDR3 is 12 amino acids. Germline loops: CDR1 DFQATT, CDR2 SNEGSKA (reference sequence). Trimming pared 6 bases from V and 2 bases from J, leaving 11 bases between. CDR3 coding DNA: TGCAGTGCCGGAGGGGGAACCTACGAGCAGTACTTC. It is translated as CSAGGGTYEQYF.

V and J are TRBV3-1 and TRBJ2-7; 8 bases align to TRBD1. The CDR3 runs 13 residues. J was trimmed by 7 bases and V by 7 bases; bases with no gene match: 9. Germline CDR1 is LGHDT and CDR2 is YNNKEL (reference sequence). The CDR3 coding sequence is TGTGCCAGCAACCTTCAGGGGGCGGGAGAGCAGTACTTC. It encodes CASNLQGAGEQYF.

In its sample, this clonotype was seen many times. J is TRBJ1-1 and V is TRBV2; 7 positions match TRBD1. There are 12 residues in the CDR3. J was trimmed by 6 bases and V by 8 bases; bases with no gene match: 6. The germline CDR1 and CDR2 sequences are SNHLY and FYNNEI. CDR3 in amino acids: CASPGGRAEAFF. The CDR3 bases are TGTGCCAGCCCAGGGGGGAGGGCTGAAGCTTTCTTT.

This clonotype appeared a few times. CDR3 region: CASSHQGGSLPSGANVLTF. The CDR3 DNA is TGTGCCAGCAGTCACCAAGGGGGGTCTCTTCCCTCTGGGGCCAACGTCCTGACTTTC. This sequence joins TRBV7-9 and TRBJ2-6; the D gene could be TRBD1 or TRBD2 (6 bases each). Looked up from germline, CDR1 is SEHNR and CDR2 is FQNEAQ (reference sequence). The CDR3 covers 19 residues. Trimming pared 6 bases from V and 0 bases from J, leaving 21 bases between. Full variable domain (rest looked up from reference TRBV7-9 and TRBJ2-6): DTGVSQNPRHKITKRGQNVTFRCDPISEHNRLYWYRQTLGQGPEFLTYFQNEAQLEKSRLLSDRFSAERPKGSFSTLEIQRTEQGDSAMYLCASSHQGGSLPSGANVLTFGAGSRLTVL.

The CDR3 nucleotides are TGTGCCAGCAGTTACTCGTCTAGCGGAGGGTTCCAGACCTACGAGCAGTACTTC. Residues: CASSYSSSGGFQTYEQYF. V and J are TRBV6-2 or TRBV6-3 and TRBJ2-7, with 7 bases identical to TRBD2. The CDR3 covers 18 residues. The germline gives CDR1 MNHEY, CDR2 SVGEGT. The V gene end was trimmed by 0 bases and the J gene end by 2 bases; junction bases not matched to a gene: 13.

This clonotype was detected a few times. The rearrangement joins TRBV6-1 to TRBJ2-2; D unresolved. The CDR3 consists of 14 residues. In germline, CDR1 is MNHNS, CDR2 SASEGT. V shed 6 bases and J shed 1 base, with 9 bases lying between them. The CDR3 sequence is CASRVQRNTGELFF. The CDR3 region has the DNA TGTGCCAGCAGGGTCCAGCGGAACACCGGGGAGCTGTTTTTT.

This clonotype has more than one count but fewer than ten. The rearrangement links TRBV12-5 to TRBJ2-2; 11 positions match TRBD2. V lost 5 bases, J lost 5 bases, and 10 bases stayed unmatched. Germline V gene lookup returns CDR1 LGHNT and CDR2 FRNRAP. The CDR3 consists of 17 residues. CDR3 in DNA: TGTGCTAGTGGTCCTAAACTAGCGGGAGTAAAAACCGGGGAGCTGTTTTTT. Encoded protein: CASGPKLAGVKTGELFF.

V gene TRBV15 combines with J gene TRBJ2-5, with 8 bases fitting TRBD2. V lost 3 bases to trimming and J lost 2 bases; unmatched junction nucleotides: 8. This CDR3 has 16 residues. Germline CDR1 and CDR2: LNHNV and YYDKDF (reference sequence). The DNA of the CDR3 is TGTGCCACCAGCAGCAACCCCGGGACTAGTCAAGAGACCCAGTACTTC. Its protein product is CATSSNPGTSQETQYF.

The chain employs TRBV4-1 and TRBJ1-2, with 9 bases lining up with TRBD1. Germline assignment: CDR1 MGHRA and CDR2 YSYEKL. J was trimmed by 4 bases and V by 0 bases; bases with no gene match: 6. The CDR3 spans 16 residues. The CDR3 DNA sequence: TGCGCCAGCAGCCAAGACCCTGGGGACAGGGTCTATGGCTACACCTTC. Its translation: CASSQDPGDRVYGYTF.

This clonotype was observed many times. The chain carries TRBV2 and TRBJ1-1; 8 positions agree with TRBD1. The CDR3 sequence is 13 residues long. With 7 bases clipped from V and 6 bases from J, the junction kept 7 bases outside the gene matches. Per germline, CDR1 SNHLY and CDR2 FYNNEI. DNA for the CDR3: TGTGCCAGCACCCGGGACAGGATGGCTGAAGCTTTCTTT. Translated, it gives CASTRDRMAEAFF.

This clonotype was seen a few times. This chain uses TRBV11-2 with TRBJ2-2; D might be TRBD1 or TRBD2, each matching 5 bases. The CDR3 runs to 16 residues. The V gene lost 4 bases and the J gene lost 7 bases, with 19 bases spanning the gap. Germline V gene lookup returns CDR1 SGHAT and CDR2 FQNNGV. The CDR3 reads CASSWLWDGGHGELFF. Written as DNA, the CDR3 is TGTGCCAGCAGCTGGCTGTGGGACGGCGGCCACGGGGAGCTGTTTTTT.

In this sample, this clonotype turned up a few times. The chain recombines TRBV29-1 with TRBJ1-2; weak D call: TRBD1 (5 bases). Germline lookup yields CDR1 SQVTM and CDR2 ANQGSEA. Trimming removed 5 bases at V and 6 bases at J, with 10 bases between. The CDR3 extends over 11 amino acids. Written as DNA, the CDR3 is TGCAGCGTTCGGCAGGGTCATGGCTACACCTTC. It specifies CSVRQGHGYTF.

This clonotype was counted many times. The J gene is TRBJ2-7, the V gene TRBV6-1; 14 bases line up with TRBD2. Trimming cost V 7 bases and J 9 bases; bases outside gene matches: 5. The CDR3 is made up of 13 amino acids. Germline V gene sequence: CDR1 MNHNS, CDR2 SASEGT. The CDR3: CASMGLAGVGQYF. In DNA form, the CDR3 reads TGTGCCAGCATGGGACTAGCGGGGGTTGGGCAGTACTTC.

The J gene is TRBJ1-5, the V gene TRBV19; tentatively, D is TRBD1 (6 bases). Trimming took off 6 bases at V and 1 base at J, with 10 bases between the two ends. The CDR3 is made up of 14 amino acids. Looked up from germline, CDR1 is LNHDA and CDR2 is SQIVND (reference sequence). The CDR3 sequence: CASRRQASNQPQHF. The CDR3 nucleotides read TGTGCCAGTAGAAGACAGGCCAGCAATCAGCCCCAGCATTTT.

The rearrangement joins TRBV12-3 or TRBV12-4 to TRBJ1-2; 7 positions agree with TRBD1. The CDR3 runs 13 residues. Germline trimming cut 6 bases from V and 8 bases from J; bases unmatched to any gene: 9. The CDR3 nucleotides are TGTGCCAGCAGCCCAACAGGGGTACGCGGCTACACCTTC. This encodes CASSPTGVRGYTF.

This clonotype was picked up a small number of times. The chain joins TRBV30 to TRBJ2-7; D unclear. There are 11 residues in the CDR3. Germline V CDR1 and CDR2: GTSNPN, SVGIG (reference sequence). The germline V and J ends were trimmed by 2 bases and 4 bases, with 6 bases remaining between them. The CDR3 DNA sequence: TGTGCCTGGAGTCAGCAATACGAGCAGTACTTC. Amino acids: CAWSQQYEQYF.

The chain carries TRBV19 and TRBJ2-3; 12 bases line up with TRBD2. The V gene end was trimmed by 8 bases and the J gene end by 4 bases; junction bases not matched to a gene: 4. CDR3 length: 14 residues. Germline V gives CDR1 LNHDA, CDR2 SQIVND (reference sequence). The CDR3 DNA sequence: TGTGCCAGTGAGGCTAGCGGGAGGGCAGATACGCAGTATTTT. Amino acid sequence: CASEASGRADTQYF.

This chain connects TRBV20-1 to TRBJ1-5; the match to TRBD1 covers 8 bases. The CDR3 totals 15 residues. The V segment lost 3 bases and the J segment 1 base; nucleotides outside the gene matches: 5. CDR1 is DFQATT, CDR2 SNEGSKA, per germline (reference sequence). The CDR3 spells CSARGQASSNQPQHF. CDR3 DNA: TGCAGTGCTAGGGGACAGGCCTCCAGCAATCAGCCCCAGCATTTT.

For the CDR3, the DNA is TGTGCCAGCAGTACGAGCGGGAGTACCTACGAGCAGTACTTC. Protein sequence: CASSTSGSTYEQYF. V and J are TRBV27 and TRBJ2-7, with 8 bases that match TRBD2. Unmatched junction bases numbered 5, after V lost 5 bases and J lost 2 bases. The CDR3 loop spans 14 amino acids. The germline CDR1 and CDR2 sequences are MNHEY and SMNVEV (reference sequence).

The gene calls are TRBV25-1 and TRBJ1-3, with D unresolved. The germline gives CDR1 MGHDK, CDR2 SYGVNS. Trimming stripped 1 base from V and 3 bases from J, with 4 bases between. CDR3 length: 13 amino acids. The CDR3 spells CASSEWDGNTIYF. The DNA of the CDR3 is TGTGCCAGCAGTGAATGGGATGGAAACACCATATATTTT.